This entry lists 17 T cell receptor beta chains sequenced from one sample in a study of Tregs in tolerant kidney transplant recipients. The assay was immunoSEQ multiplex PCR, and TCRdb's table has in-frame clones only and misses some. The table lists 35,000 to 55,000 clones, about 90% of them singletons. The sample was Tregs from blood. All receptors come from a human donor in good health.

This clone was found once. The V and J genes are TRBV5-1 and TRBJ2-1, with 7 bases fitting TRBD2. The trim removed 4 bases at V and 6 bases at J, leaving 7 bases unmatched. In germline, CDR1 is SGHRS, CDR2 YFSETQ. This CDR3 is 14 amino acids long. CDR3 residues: CASSLGRQSNEQFF. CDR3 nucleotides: TGCGCCAGCAGCCTCGGGAGGCAGAGCAATGAGCAGTTCTTC.

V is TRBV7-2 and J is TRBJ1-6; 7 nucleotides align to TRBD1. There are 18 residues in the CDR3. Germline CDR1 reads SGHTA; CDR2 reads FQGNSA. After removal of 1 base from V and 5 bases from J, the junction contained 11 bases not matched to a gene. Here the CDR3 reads CASSLVYARGWNNSPLHF. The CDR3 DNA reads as TGTGCCAGCAGCTTAGTATACGCCAGGGGGTGGAATAATTCACCCCTCCACTTT.

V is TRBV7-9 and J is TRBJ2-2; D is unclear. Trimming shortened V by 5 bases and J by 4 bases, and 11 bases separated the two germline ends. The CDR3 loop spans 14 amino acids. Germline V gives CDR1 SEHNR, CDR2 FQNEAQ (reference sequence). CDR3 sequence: CASSPQTLTGELFF. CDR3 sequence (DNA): TGTGCCAGCAGCCCACAGACCCTCACCGGGGAGCTGTTTTTT.

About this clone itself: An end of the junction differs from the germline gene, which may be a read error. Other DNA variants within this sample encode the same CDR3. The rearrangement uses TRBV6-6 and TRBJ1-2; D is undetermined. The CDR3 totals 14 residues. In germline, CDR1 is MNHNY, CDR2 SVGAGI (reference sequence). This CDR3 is CASSYRESNYGYTF. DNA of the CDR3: TGTGCCAGCAGTTACAGGGAATCTAACTATGGCTACACCTTT.

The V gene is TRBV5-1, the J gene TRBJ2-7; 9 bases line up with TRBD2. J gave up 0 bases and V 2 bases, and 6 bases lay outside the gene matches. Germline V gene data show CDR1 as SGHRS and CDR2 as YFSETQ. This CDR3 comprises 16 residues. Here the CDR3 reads CASSFSGSPYSYEQYF. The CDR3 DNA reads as TGCGCCAGCAGCTTTAGCGGGAGTCCTTACTCCTACGAGCAGTACTTC.

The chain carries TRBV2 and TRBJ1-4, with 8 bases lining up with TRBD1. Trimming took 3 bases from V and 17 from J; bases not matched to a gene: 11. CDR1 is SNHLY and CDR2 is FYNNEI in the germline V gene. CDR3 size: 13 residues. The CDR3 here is CASSDAGRGHSFF. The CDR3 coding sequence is TGTGCCAGCAGTGATGCAGGCAGGGGGCACTCCTTTTTT.

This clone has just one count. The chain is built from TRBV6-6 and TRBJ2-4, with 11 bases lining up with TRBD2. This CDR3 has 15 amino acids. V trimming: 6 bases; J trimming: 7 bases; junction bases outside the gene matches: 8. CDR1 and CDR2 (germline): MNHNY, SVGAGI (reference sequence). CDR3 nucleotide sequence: TGTGCCAGCAGCCAGATAGCGGGAGGGGCGAACATTCAGTACTTC. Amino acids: CASSQIAGGANIQYF.

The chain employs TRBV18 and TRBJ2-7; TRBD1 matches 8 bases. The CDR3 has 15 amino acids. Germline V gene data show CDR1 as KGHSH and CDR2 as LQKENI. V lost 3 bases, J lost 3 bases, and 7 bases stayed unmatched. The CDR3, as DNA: TGTGCCAGCTCACCGAGACAGGGGATGTTCTACGAGCAGTACTTC. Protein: CASSPRQGMFYEQYF.

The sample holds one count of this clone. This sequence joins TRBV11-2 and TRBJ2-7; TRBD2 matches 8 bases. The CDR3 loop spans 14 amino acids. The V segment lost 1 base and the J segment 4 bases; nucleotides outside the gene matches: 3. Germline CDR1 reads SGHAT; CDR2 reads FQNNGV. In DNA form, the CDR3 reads TGTGCCAGCAGCTTAGCGGGAGGGCTGTACGAGCAGTACTTC. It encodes CASSLAGGLYEQYF.

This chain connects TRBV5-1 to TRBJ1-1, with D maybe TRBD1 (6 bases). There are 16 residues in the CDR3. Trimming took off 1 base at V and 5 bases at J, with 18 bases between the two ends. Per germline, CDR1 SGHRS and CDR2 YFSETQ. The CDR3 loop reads CASSLFTGHIITEAFF. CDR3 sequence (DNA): TGCGCCAGCAGCTTGTTTACGGGACACATCATTACTGAAGCTTTCTTT.

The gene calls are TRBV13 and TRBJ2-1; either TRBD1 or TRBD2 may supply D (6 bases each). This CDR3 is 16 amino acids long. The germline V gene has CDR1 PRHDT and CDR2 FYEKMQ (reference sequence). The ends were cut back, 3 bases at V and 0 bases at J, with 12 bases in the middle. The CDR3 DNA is TGTGCCAGCAGCTTCCGGGGGCTTAGCTCCTACAATGAGCAGTTCTTC. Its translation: CASSFRGLSSYNEQFF.

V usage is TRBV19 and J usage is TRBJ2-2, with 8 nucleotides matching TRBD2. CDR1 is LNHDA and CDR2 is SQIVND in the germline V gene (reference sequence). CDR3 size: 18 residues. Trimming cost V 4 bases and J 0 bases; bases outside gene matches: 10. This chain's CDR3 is CASSSRLLAVPNTGELFF. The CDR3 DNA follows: TGTGCCAGTAGTAGCCGCCTACTAGCGGTACCGAACACCGGGGAGCTGTTTTTT.

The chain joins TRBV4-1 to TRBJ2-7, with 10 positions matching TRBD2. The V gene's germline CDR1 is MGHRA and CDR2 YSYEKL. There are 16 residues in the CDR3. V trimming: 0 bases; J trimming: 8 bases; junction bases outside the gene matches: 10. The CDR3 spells CASSQDELAGILKQYF. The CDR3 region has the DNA TGCGCCAGCAGCCAAGATGAACTAGCGGGAATCTTAAAGCAGTACTTC.

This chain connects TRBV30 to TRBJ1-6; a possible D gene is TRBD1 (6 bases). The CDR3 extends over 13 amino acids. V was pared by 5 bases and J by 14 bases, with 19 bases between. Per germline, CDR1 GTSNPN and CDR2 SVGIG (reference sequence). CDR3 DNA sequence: TGTGCCTGGCAGTCGGGACATCACAGGGCCCTCCACTTT. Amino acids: CAWQSGHHRALHF. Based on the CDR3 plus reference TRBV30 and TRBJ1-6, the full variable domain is SQTIHQWPATLVQPVGSPLSLECTVEGTSNPNLYWYRQAAGRGLQLLFYSVGIGQISSEVPQNLSASRPQDRQFILSSKKLLLSDSGFYLCAWQSGHHRALHFGNGTRLTVT.

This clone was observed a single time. The CDR3 here is CASSSQGIVGNEQFF. The DNA of the CDR3 is TGCGCCAGCAGCTCACAGGGGATAGTGGGCAATGAGCAGTTCTTC. The V call is TRBV5-1, the J call TRBJ2-1, with TRBD1 matching 7 bases. Germline V gives CDR1 SGHRS, CDR2 YFSETQ. The trim removed 3 bases at V and 6 bases at J, leaving 9 bases unmatched. The CDR3 loop spans 15 amino acids.

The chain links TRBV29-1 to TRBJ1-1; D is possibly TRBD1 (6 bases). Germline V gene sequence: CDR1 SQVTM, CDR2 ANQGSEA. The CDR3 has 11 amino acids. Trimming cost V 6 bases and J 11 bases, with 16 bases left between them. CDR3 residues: CSVPTGAVAFF. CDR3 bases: TGCAGCGTACCGACGGGGGCGGTGGCTTTCTTT.

The CDR3 sequence: CASSPIYPSSYEQYF. CDR3 coding DNA: TGTGCCAGCTCACCAATCTACCCATCCTCCTACGAGCAGTACTTC. This chain links TRBV18 with TRBJ2-7; unclear D gene. The V gene's germline CDR1 is KGHSH and CDR2 LQKENI. The CDR3 sequence is 15 residues long. Deletions cut 2 bases from V and 0 bases from J, with 11 bases between.